A single sample gave rise to the 28 T cell receptor beta chains below, sequenced in a study of blood T cell repertoires in COVID-19. Clones were sequenced by immunoSEQ multiplex PCR, and TCRdb holds only the in-frame ones, with some missing. Of 200,000 to 250,000 clones detected, about 80% appear once; the ten largest clones hold 1.5% to 2%. The sample was peripheral blood. Every receptor here comes from a woman older than 75 with acute or convalescent COVID-19.

The chain combines TRBV12-5 with TRBJ1-6; 7 bases fit TRBD1. Germline V gene sequence: CDR1 LGHNT, CDR2 FRNRAP. Trimming removed 3 bases from V and 7 bases from J; junction bases left unmatched: 12. The CDR3 has 17 amino acids. The CDR3 protein is CASGLQGQTRSNSPLHF. CDR3 coding DNA: TGTGCTAGTGGTTTACAGGGACAGACGAGATCCAATTCACCCCTCCACTTT.

This rearrangement joins TRBV6-5 to TRBJ1-2, with 7 bases identical to TRBD1. The CDR3 is 15 amino acids. Germline V CDR1 and CDR2: MNHEY, SVGAGI. Trimming cost V 6 bases and J 6 bases; bases outside gene matches: 13. This chain's CDR3 is CASRPAHRGRDGYTF. CDR3 in DNA: TGTGCCAGCAGACCCGCACACAGGGGCCGGGATGGCTACACCTTC.

V is TRBV7-2 and J is TRBJ1-2; D perhaps matches TRBD1 (6 bases). CDR1 is SGHTA and CDR2 is FQGNSA in the germline V gene. Trimming shortened V by 4 bases and J by 1 base, and 10 bases separated the two germline ends. The CDR3 runs 14 residues. The CDR3 reads CASSSQGFNYGYTF. In DNA, the CDR3 is TGTGCCAGCAGCTCCCAGGGGTTTAACTATGGCTACACCTTC.

This clone was picked up a small number of times. This rearrangement joins TRBV12-3 or TRBV12-4 to TRBJ1-3; 7 nucleotides agree with TRBD1. The CDR3 runs 13 residues. The ends lost 3 bases at V and 7 bases at J; junction bases unmatched: 3. Here the CDR3 DNA reads TGTGCCAGCAGTTTCGGCAGGGGGAACACCATATATTTT. Protein sequence: CASSFGRGNTIYF.

The chain carries TRBV10-3 and TRBJ1-6; 9 bases map to TRBD1. Trimming cost V 6 bases and J 9 bases; bases outside gene matches: 3. The V gene's germline CDR1 is ENHRY and CDR2 SYGVKD. The CDR3 has 13 residues. CDR3 in amino acids: CAIRDRGGSPLHF. The CDR3 DNA reads TGTGCCATCAGGGACAGGGGAGGTTCACCCCTCCACTTT.

The V and J genes are TRBV6-6 and TRBJ1-4; no clear D gene. The CDR3 spans 14 residues. Germline CDR1 and CDR2: MNHNY and SVGAGI (reference sequence). V gave up 5 bases and J gave up 2 bases, with 9 bases separating them. The CDR3 sequence: CASSRGWTNEKLFF. CDR3 bases: TGTGCCAGCAGTAGAGGGTGGACTAATGAAAAACTGTTTTTT.

The chain couples TRBV7-2 to TRBJ1-6; TRBD1 might be the D (5 bases). Trimming took off 0 bases at V and 6 bases at J, with 9 bases between the two ends. Per germline, CDR1 SGHTA and CDR2 FQGNSA. This CDR3 comprises 15 residues. The CDR3 here is CASSLAWGRNSPLHF. CDR3 in DNA: TGTGCCAGCAGCTTAGCTTGGGGCCGTAATTCACCCCTCCACTTT.

The CDR3 spells CASSFDSSGNTIYF. The CDR3 bases are TGTGCCAGCAGCTTCGACAGCTCTGGAAACACCATATATTTT. The chain combines TRBV11-2 with TRBJ1-3; TRBD1 might be the D (5 bases). Deletions cut 3 bases from V and 0 bases from J, with 6 bases between. The CDR3 loop spans 14 amino acids. Germline V gene lookup returns CDR1 SGHAT and CDR2 FQNNGV.

This chain joins TRBV11-3 and TRBJ2-3; maybe TRBD1 (6 bases). Germline V gene data show CDR1 as SGHNT and CDR2 as YENEEA. CDR3 length: 12 residues. V lost 4 bases and J 10 bases, leaving 12 bases between the germline ends. CDR3 sequence reads: CASSSQGGSQYF. The CDR3 DNA reads as TGTGCCAGCAGCTCACAGGGTGGGTCGCAGTATTTT.

J is TRBJ2-2 and V is TRBV7-3; the D gene is possibly TRBD1 (6 bases). V was pared by 2 bases and J by 0 bases, with 7 bases between. This CDR3 comprises 15 residues. In germline, CDR1 is SGHTA, CDR2 FQGTGA. The CDR3 loop reads CASSLDRTNTGELFF. The CDR3 nucleotides are TGTGCCAGCAGCTTAGACAGGACGAACACCGGGGAGCTGTTTTTT.

This chain links TRBV3-1 (or the pseudogene TRBV3-2) with TRBJ1-1, with no clear D. V lost 2 bases and J lost 4, with 2 bases in between. CDR1 is LGHDT, CDR2 YNNKEL, per germline (reference sequence). CDR3 length: 11 residues. CDR3 region: CASSQLTEAFF. As DNA, the CDR3 is TGTGCCAGCAGCCAACTCACTGAAGCTTTCTTT.

The chain employs TRBV5-1 and TRBJ2-3; D is unresolved. The CDR3 spans 14 residues. Trimming cost V 4 bases and J 9 bases, with 18 bases left between them. Germline-derived CDR1 and CDR2 are SGHRS and YFSETQ. The CDR3 nucleotides read TGCGCCAGCAGCCCGTCCTATGATTTCAGGACGCAGTATTTT. Its translation: CASSPSYDFRTQYF.

The gene calls are TRBV4-2 and TRBJ2-7, with TRBD2 as a possible D gene (5 bases). CDR3 size: 14 residues. Germline V lookup: CDR1 LGHNA, CDR2 YNFKEQ. V was trimmed by 1 base and J by 9 bases, leaving 16 bases between them. The CDR3 loop is CASSQAAGGRGQYF. The CDR3 DNA reads as TGTGCCAGCAGCCAAGCGGCAGGAGGAAGAGGGCAGTACTTC.

The gene calls are TRBV7-9 and TRBJ2-7, with D uncertain. Trimming removed 4 bases from V and 6 bases from J, with 16 bases in between. CDR3 size: 14 residues. From germline, CDR1 is SEHNR and CDR2 FQNEAQ (reference sequence). CDR3 sequence (DNA): TGTGCCAGCAGCTCCCAGTCCGAATTCTCCGAGCAGTACTTC. This gives the protein CASSSQSEFSEQYF.

The chain couples TRBV29-1 to TRBJ1-1; D not certain. The CDR3 length is 14 residues. Germline loops: CDR1 SQVTM, CDR2 ANQGSEA. The ends were cut back, 4 bases at V and 1 base at J, with 13 bases in the middle. In DNA, the CDR3 is TGCAGCGTTGCGGTAGGCAGAGGGAACACTGAAGCTTTCTTT. It translates to CSVAVGRGNTEAFF.

This chain uses TRBV2 with TRBJ1-1, with 7 nucleotides matching TRBD1. Trimming removed 7 bases from V and 2 bases from J; junction bases left unmatched: 7. This CDR3 has 14 residues. Looked up from germline, CDR1 is SNHLY and CDR2 is FYNNEI. The DNA for the CDR3 is TGTGCCAGCATTCTGACAGGGAGAAACACTGAAGCTTTCTTT. Encoded protein: CASILTGRNTEAFF.

This chain connects TRBV6-5 to TRBJ2-1; maybe TRBD2 (5 bases). V lost 2 bases and J 0 bases, leaving 8 bases between the germline ends. In germline, CDR1 is MNHEY, CDR2 SVGAGI. This CDR3 has 15 amino acids. The CDR3 coding sequence is TGTGCCAGCAGTTACCGGCGGGCCTCCTACAATGAGCAGTTCTTC. Protein sequence: CASSYRRASYNEQFF.

The J gene is TRBJ2-7, the V gene TRBV3-1 (or the pseudogene TRBV3-2); TRBD2 agrees at 9 bases. V shed 4 bases, J shed 5 bases, and the junction held 18 bases outside the gene matches. CDR3 length: 18 residues. Germline V gene lookup returns CDR1 LGHDT and CDR2 YNNKEL (reference sequence). CDR3 bases: TGTGCCAGCAGCCGAAGCGGAGGGGGGAGCGGGAGGAGGGACGAGCAGTACTTC. Translated, it gives CASSRSGGGSGRRDEQYF.

The chain couples TRBV7-8 to TRBJ2-7, with 8 nucleotides matching TRBD1. With 5 bases clipped from V and 3 bases from J, the junction kept 9 bases outside the gene matches. CDR1 and CDR2 (germline): SGHVS, FQNEAQ. There are 15 residues in the CDR3. DNA of the CDR3: TGTGCCAGCAGCGCGGGTTTCGGGACAGGCTACGAGCAGTACTTC. Translating gives CASSAGFGTGYEQYF. Using reference TRBV7-8 and TRBJ2-7 for the parts outside the CDR3, the full variable domain is GAGVSQSPRYKVAKRGQDVALRCDPISGHVSLFWYQQALGQGPEFLTYFQNEAQLDKSGLPSDRFFAERPEGSVSTLKIQRTQQEDSAVYLCASSAGFGTGYEQYFGPGTRLTVT.

This chain connects TRBV7-2 to TRBJ2-1; 8 nucleotides align to TRBD1. J lost 6 bases, V lost 6 bases, and 7 bases had no gene match. Per the germline V gene, CDR1 is SGHTA and CDR2 is FQGNSA. This CDR3 comprises 14 residues. The CDR3 sequence is CASSLFGQGNEQFF. The CDR3 nucleotides are TGTGCCAGCAGTCTCTTCGGACAGGGCAATGAGCAGTTCTTC.

Concerning this clone: A junction boundary mismatches the germline segment, possibly from a read error. The V and J genes are TRBV7-9 and TRBJ2-7, with a weak D call TRBD2 (6 bases). The CDR3 totals 12 residues. Looked up from germline, CDR1 is SEHNR and CDR2 is FQNEAQ (reference sequence). The chain's CDR3 is CASSLGDSPLHF. As DNA, the CDR3 is TGTGCCAGCAGCTTAGGGGACTCTCCCCTCCACTTC.

The chain employs TRBV7-8 and TRBJ1-2, with 10 bases aligning to TRBD1. CDR1 SGHVS and CDR2 FQNEAQ come from the germline V gene. CDR3 size: 15 residues. J gave up 4 bases and V 5 bases, and 7 bases lay outside the gene matches. As DNA, the CDR3 is TGTGCCAGCAGCGGATCGGGACAGGGGATCTATGGCTACACCTTC. Amino acids: CASSGSGQGIYGYTF. Full variable domain (rest looked up from reference TRBV7-8 and TRBJ1-2): GAGVSQSPRYKVAKRGQDVALRCDPISGHVSLFWYQQALGQGPEFLTYFQNEAQLDKSGLPSDRFFAERPEGSVSTLKIQRTQQEDSAVYLCASSGSGQGIYGYTFGSGTRLTVV.

The V and J genes are TRBV6-4 and TRBJ1-2, with TRBD1 matching 9 bases. From germline, CDR1 is MRHNA and CDR2 SNTAGT. The CDR3 has 13 residues. After removal of 3 bases from V and 7 bases from J, the junction contained 3 bases not matched to a gene. The CDR3 protein is CASSEGTGTGYTF. CDR3 nucleotide sequence: TGTGCCAGCAGTGAAGGGACAGGGACTGGCTACACCTTC.

The CDR3 DNA reads as TGTGCCAGCAGTTTCCCACCTGACAGGGCAGTCTATGGCTACACCTTC. This gives the protein CASSFPPDRAVYGYTF. The V call is TRBV27, the J call TRBJ1-2; TRBD1 agrees at 7 bases. Trimming took 3 bases from V and 4 from J; bases not matched to a gene: 11. Germline V CDR1 and CDR2: MNHEY, SMNVEV (reference sequence). The CDR3 runs 16 residues.

In its sample, this clone was seen once. The gene calls are TRBV6-6 and TRBJ1-1, with 7 nucleotides matching TRBD1. Unmatched junction bases numbered 3, after V lost 0 bases and J lost 5 bases. CDR1 and CDR2 from the germline V gene are MNHNY and SVGAGI (reference sequence). This CDR3 comprises 14 residues. The CDR3 sequence: CASSYSTGFTEAFF. As DNA, the CDR3 is TGTGCCAGCAGTTACTCGACAGGGTTTACTGAAGCTTTCTTT.

The chain uses TRBV29-1 and TRBJ1-4; D not resolved. CDR1 is SQVTM, CDR2 ANQGSEA, per germline. The CDR3 sequence is 15 residues long. Trimming shortened V by 4 bases and J by 2 bases, and 14 bases separated the two germline ends. The CDR3 nucleotides are TGCAGCGTTGGTTCTGGCGGCGGGACTAATGAAAAACTGTTTTTT. Protein sequence: CSVGSGGGTNEKLFF. The full variable domain, its missing parts supplied by reference TRBV29-1 and TRBJ1-4, is SAVISQKPSRDICQRGTSLTIQCQVDSQVTMMFWYRQQPGQSLTLIATANQGSEATYESGFVIDKFPISRPNLTFSTLTVSNMSPEDSSIYLCSVGSGGGTNEKLFFGSGTQLSVL.

J is TRBJ1-3 and V is TRBV18, with 10 bases fitting TRBD1. With 4 bases clipped from V and 2 bases from J, the junction kept 5 bases outside the gene matches. The V gene's germline CDR1 is KGHSH and CDR2 LQKENI. This CDR3 region has 16 residues. CDR3 DNA sequence: TGTGCCAGCTCACGAACCGGGACAGGGGCTGGAAACACCATATATTTT. Translating it yields CASSRTGTGAGNTIYF.

The table lists this clone with a count of one. The rearrangement uses TRBV7-8 and TRBJ1-5; D is unclear. The V and J ends lost 3 bases and 8 bases respectively, with 11 bases between them. The CDR3 has 13 residues. Looked up from germline, CDR1 is SGHVS and CDR2 is FQNEAQ. The CDR3 sequence is CASSLTGSEPQHF. The CDR3 bases are TGTGCCAGCAGCTTGACGGGTTCGGAGCCCCAGCATTTT.